The 24 T cell receptor beta chains given below trace back to one sample, sequenced in a study of T cell repertoires in cytomegalovirus infection. These receptors' antigens are unknown. Each CDR3 protein is one row after TCRdb ran MiXCR on the reads. The sample includes about 700,000 distinct CDR3 sequences, roughly 33% of them seen just once. Sequenced material: cultured PBMCs, taken from culture after CMV antigen stimulation. Source of these receptors: a human donor in good health (CMV status not recorded). Some clones in this sample may be carry-over from other donors' samples.

This clonotype is classed as medium-sized. The V call is TRBV28, the J call TRBJ2-2; D remains ambiguous. This CDR3 comprises 13 residues. The germline V gene encodes CDR1 MDHEN and CDR2 SYDVKM. V was cut by 7 bases and J by 3 bases, with 9 bases left in between. CDR3 sequence (DNA): TGTGCCAGCAATATTGGGTACACCGGGGAGCTGTTTTTT. Protein: CASNIGYTGELFF.

This clonotype was observed at least ten times. The chain uses TRBV7-2 and TRBJ1-6, with D tentatively TRBD1 (5 bases). Germline V CDR1 and CDR2: SGHTA, FQGNSA. V lost 1 base and J lost 6, with 10 bases in between. The length of the CDR3 is 15 residues. Here the CDR3 DNA reads TGTGCCAGCAGCTTAGAAGCAGGGAGTAATTCACCCCTCCACTTT. Translated: CASSLEAGSNSPLHF.

A remark on this clonotype: At one end the junction does not follow the germline gene, possibly because of a read error. The chain is built from TRBV19 and TRBJ1-1; maybe TRBD1 (6 bases). This CDR3 spans 14 amino acids. CDR1 and CDR2 from the germline V gene are LNHDA and SQIVND (reference sequence). CDR3 sequence: CASSPGGQNAEAFF. The CDR3 DNA reads as TGTGCCAGTAGCCCGGGAGGACAGAACGCTGAAGCTTTCTTT.

Notes on this clonotype: The junction departs from germline at one end; a sequencing error may be responsible. This chain uses TRBV4-3 with TRBJ2-1, with 7 bases matching TRBD2. The CDR3 is 15 amino acids. Looked up from germline, CDR1 is LGHNA and CDR2 is YSLEER. The CDR3, as DNA: TGCGCCAGCAGCCAACGCGCCACTACTAGCGCCCGGCCATACTTC. Translating gives CASSQRATTSARPYF.

CDR3 amino acids: CASTLDPDTKQFF. The CDR3 bases are TGTGCCAGCACCCTCGACCCCGACACTAAGCAGTTCTTC. This sequence joins TRBV6-2 or TRBV6-3 and TRBJ2-1; D ambiguous. The V end lost 7 bases, the J end lost 11 bases, and 18 bases lay between the germline ends. The CDR3 has 13 amino acids. Germline CDR1 MNHEY, CDR2 SVGEGT.

In its sample, this clonotype was seen many times. This chain joins TRBV6-1 and TRBJ2-7; no clear D. The CDR3 is 14 residues long. V was pared by 3 bases and J by 0 bases, with 9 bases between. Germline assignment: CDR1 MNHNS and CDR2 SASEGT. CDR3 region: CASSDSLISYEQYF. The CDR3 bases are TGTGCCAGCAGTGACAGCCTCATCTCCTACGAGCAGTACTTC.

A few counts support this clonotype. The gene calls are TRBV20-1 and TRBJ2-1; possibly TRBD2 for D (7 bases). The CDR3 is made up of 15 amino acids. V was clipped by 2 bases and J by 6 bases, with 17 bases between them. Germline CDR1 reads DFQATT; CDR2 reads SNEGSKA (reference sequence). CDR3 DNA: TGCAGTGCTAGAAGGATGGGGGGGGCCTCCAATGAGCAGTTCTTC. This translates into CSARRMGGASNEQFF.

This clonotype was seen more than once but under ten times. The J gene is TRBJ1-5, the V gene TRBV7-8; D ambiguous. The germline V gene has CDR1 SGHVS and CDR2 FQNEAQ. V gave up 3 bases and J gave up 2 bases, with 14 bases separating them. This CDR3 contains 16 residues. This CDR3 is CASSFSGVNGNQPQHF. For the CDR3, the DNA is TGTGCCAGCAGCTTCTCCGGGGTTAACGGCAATCAGCCCCAGCATTTT.

This clonotype has more than one count but fewer than ten. This chain uses TRBV7-2 with TRBJ2-3; 13 nucleotides match TRBD2. After removal of 3 bases from V and 6 bases from J, the junction contained 12 bases not matched to a gene. The CDR3 is made up of 18 amino acids. The germline gives CDR1 SGHTA, CDR2 FQGNSA. CDR3 region: CASSFRRLAGGSRDTQYF. In nucleotides, the CDR3 is TGTGCCAGCAGCTTTCGACGACTAGCGGGGGGAAGCAGGGATACGCAGTATTTT.

The gene calls are TRBV5-1 and TRBJ2-2; D is perhaps TRBD1 (5 bases). Germline V gene sequence: CDR1 SGHRS, CDR2 YFSETQ. Trimming pared 4 bases from V and 4 bases from J, leaving 14 bases between. The CDR3 is made up of 15 amino acids. The CDR3 spells CASSLTQGTTGELFF. CDR3 bases: TGCGCCAGCAGCCTAACCCAGGGTACCACCGGGGAGCTGTTTTTT. The variable domain in full, completed from reference TRBV5-1 and TRBJ2-2, reads KAGVTQTPRYLIKTRGQQVTLSCSPISGHRSVSWYQQTPGQGLQFLFEYFSETQRNKGNFPGRFSGRQFSNSRSEMNVSTLELGDSALYLCASSLTQGTTGELFFGEGSRLTVL.

This clonotype was observed many times. The CDR3 region has the DNA TGTGCCAGCAGTCCCGACAGAGGCACAGATACGCAGTATTTT. The encoded protein is CASSPDRGTDTQYF. This chain connects TRBV18 to TRBJ2-3; possible D gene TRBD1, 5 bases. The CDR3 has 14 residues. Germline loops: CDR1 KGHSH, CDR2 LQKENI. V was cut by 8 bases and J by 1 base, with 13 bases left in between.

V gene TRBV2 combines with J gene TRBJ2-6, with D uncertain. Germline V CDR1 and CDR2: SNHLY, FYNNEI. This CDR3 contains 15 residues. Trimming shortened V by 3 bases and J by 4 bases, and 10 bases separated the two germline ends. CDR3 residues: CASSDYTEGANVLTF. The DNA for the CDR3 is TGTGCCAGCAGTGACTATACGGAAGGGGCCAACGTCCTGACTTTC.

Concerning this clonotype itself: Without the conserved terminal phenylalanine or tryptophan, this CDR3 likely stems from a read error. The CDR3 loop is CASTFRDSQETQYL. The CDR3 coding sequence is TGTGCCAGCACCTTCCGGGACAGCCAAGAGACCCAGTACCTC. J is TRBJ2-5 and V is TRBV11-1, with 7 bases that match TRBD1. This CDR3 contains 14 residues. Germline V gene lookup returns CDR1 SGHAT and CDR2 FQDESV (reference sequence). V shed 7 bases and J 1 base; nucleotides not matched to a gene: 6.

This sequence joins TRBV7-8 and TRBJ1-2; D is perhaps TRBD1 (5 bases). Looked up from germline, CDR1 is SGHVS and CDR2 is FQNEAQ. CDR3 length: 13 amino acids. Trimming cost V 5 bases and J 7 bases, with 14 bases left between them. The CDR3 spells CASSLGPMAGYTF. The CDR3 DNA reads as TGTGCCAGCAGCCTGGGACCTATGGCTGGCTACACCTTC. Full variable domain (outside the CDR3, taken from reference TRBV7-8 and TRBJ1-2): GAGVSQSPRYKVAKRGQDVALRCDPISGHVSLFWYQQALGQGPEFLTYFQNEAQLDKSGLPSDRFFAERPEGSVSTLKIQRTQQEDSAVYLCASSLGPMAGYTFGSGTRLTVV.

V usage is TRBV11-2 and J usage is TRBJ1-2, with 7 nucleotides matching TRBD1. Trimming took 5 bases from V and 6 from J; bases not matched to a gene: 12. This CDR3 region has 15 residues. CDR1 SGHAT and CDR2 FQNNGV come from the germline V gene. CDR3 loop: CASSPGQDPLDGYTF. In DNA form, the CDR3 reads TGTGCCAGCAGCCCAGGACAGGACCCTTTGGATGGCTACACCTTC. Full variable domain (rest looked up from reference TRBV11-2 and TRBJ1-2): EAGVAQSPRYKIIEKRQSVAFWCNPISGHATLYWYQQILGQGPKLLIQFQNNGVVDDSQLPKDRFSAERLKGVDSTLKIQPAKLEDSAVYLCASSPGQDPLDGYTFGSGTRLTVV.

CDR3 in amino acids: CAISESTEINQPQHF. CDR3 bases: TGTGCCATCAGTGAGTCTACGGAGATCAATCAGCCCCAGCATTTT. The chain carries TRBV10-3 and TRBJ1-5; D is unclear. V was pared by 0 bases and J by 3 bases, with 9 bases between. This CDR3 is 15 amino acids long. The V gene's germline CDR1 is ENHRY and CDR2 SYGVKD.

This clonotype came up a few times. The V gene is TRBV28, the J gene TRBJ1-2; the D gene is possibly TRBD1 (5 bases). CDR1 and CDR2 (germline): MDHEN, SYDVKM. This CDR3 is built from 14 residues. The germline V and J ends were trimmed by 2 bases and 8 bases, with 15 bases remaining between them. The CDR3: CASSLPHSQGGYTF. CDR3 nucleotide sequence: TGTGCCAGCAGTTTACCCCACAGCCAGGGCGGCTACACCTTC.

This clonotype was counted a few times. The rearrangement joins TRBV7-9 to TRBJ1-2, with D maybe TRBD1 (5 bases). This CDR3 is built from 13 residues. In germline, CDR1 is SEHNR, CDR2 FQNEAQ (reference sequence). The V gene lost 3 bases and the J gene lost 8 bases, with 13 bases spanning the gap. In DNA form, the CDR3 reads TGTGCCAGCAGCTTGTATGAGGGGTTGGGCTACACCTTC. Its protein is CASSLYEGLGYTF.

Ten or more counts support this clonotype. This sequence joins TRBV7-2 and TRBJ1-2; no firm D call. The CDR3 totals 14 residues. Trimming took off 5 bases at V and 4 bases at J, with 14 bases between the two ends. The germline gives CDR1 SGHTA, CDR2 FQGNSA. CDR3 residues: CASSPGRAVYGYTF. CDR3 coding DNA: TGTGCCAGCAGCCCGGGGAGGGCAGTCTATGGCTACACCTTC.

This clonotype was seen once. J is TRBJ2-5 and V is TRBV6-4; D ambiguous. The CDR3 covers 13 residues. CDR1 is MRHNA and CDR2 is SNTAGT in the germline V gene. V lost 6 bases and J 5 bases, leaving 13 bases between the germline ends. The CDR3 loop reads CASRLRFPETQYF. The CDR3 DNA reads as TGTGCCAGCAGACTGAGGTTCCCCGAGACCCAGTACTTC.

This clonotype was recorded a few times. The gene calls are TRBV7-6 and TRBJ1-4; no clear D. CDR3 length: 14 amino acids. V lost 4 bases, J lost 6 bases, and 12 bases lay in between. Germline V gene lookup returns CDR1 SGHVS and CDR2 FNYEAQ. The CDR3 DNA reads as TGTGCCAGCAGCTCGACCAGTTCGCATGAAAAACTGTTTTTT. As protein: CASSSTSSHEKLFF.

The chain joins TRBV5-1 to TRBJ1-1; D gene ambiguous. CDR3 length: 15 residues. V was trimmed by 5 bases and J by 1 base, leaving 15 bases between them. Germline values: CDR1 SGHRS, CDR2 YFSETQ. CDR3 in DNA: TGCGCCAGCAGAAAGGTTGTTAGTCCGAACACTGAAGCTTTCTTT. Translation: CASRKVVSPNTEAFF. Using reference TRBV5-1 and TRBJ1-1 for the parts outside the CDR3, the full variable domain is KAGVTQTPRYLIKTRGQQVTLSCSPISGHRSVSWYQQTPGQGLQFLFEYFSETQRNKGNFPGRFSGRQFSNSRSEMNVSTLELGDSALYLCASRKVVSPNTEAFFGQGTRLTVV.

This clonotype was seen a handful of times. This chain joins TRBV6-6 and TRBJ2-5, with 14 positions matching TRBD2. The germline gives CDR1 MNHNY, CDR2 SVGAGI (reference sequence). The CDR3 is 15 amino acids. After removal of 6 bases from V and 4 bases from J, the junction contained 4 bases not matched to a gene. The CDR3 DNA reads as TGTGCCAGCAGCACGACTAGCGGGGGGGCAGAGACCCAGTACTTC. It encodes CASSTTSGGAETQYF.

V usage is TRBV7-2 and J usage is TRBJ2-5; possible D gene TRBD1, 5 bases. V was trimmed by 1 base and J by 1 base, leaving 13 bases between them. The CDR3 length is 16 residues. Germline V lookup: CDR1 SGHTA, CDR2 FQGNSA. CDR3 in DNA: TGTGCCAGCAGCTTAGTCGGCAGGGCCGGCCAAGAGACCCAGTACTTC. Its protein is CASSLVGRAGQETQYF.